This T cell receptor beta chain comes out of a study of CD8+ T cells in alopecia areata. Study-wide context: Tofacitinib was taken orally by treated patients, and the dose was 5 to 10 mg twice daily. By percentage of affected scalp area, the severity of treated patients was scored.

Study results and caveats: Clonality in lesional scalp, especially alopecia totalis/universalis, exceeded that of normal scalp.

A note on this clone: The antigen is undetermined.

Reverse transcription of extracted RNA yielded cDNA, which provided the sequencing template. The assay was immunoSEQ multiplex PCR, and TCRdb's table has in-frame clones only and misses some. The sample lists about 76,000 clones; around 66% were seen once. Trimming took off 0 bases at V and 6 bases at J, with 20 bases between the two ends. Germline values: CDR1 GTSNPN, CDR2 SVGIG (reference sequence). This CDR3 has 16 residues. Indicated treatment: oral pan-JAK inhibitor, 5-10 mg twice daily. Lesional scalp punch biopsies and peripheral blood came from alopecia areata patients. This specimen was CD8+ T cells sorted from blood, taken at week 24, from a patient treated with tofacitinib. This clonotype originated in a human donor with alopecia areata. The V call is TRBV30, the J call TRBJ1-2; D might be TRBD1 (5 bases). CDR3 bases: TGTGCCTGGAGTGTACCCCCCCCGCGCAGGGATAATGGCTACACCTTC. Protein sequence: CAWSVPPPRRDNGYTF. The full variable domain, in which reference TRBV30 and TRBJ1-2 provide the parts outside the CDR3, is SQTIHQWPATLVQPVGSPLSLECTVEGTSNPNLYWYRQAAGRGLQLLFYSVGIGQISSEVPQNLSASRPQDRQFILSSKKLLLSDSGFYLCAWSVPPPRRDNGYTFGSGTRLTVV.